This T cell receptor beta chain was observed in a study of cytomegalovirus exposure and HLA in healthy donors. Points from the study as a whole: Per a later analysis, about 18,000 TCR beta sequences showed association with HLA alleles at 0.05 false discovery rate.

This clone was seen more than once but under ten times. Antigen specificity is unknown. Participants comprised healthy donors of bone marrow. It was with 60 Vbeta and 13 Jbeta primers that the PCR ran. Clones were sequenced by immunoSEQ multiplex PCR, and TCRdb holds only the in-frame ones, with some missing. The sample comprises some 130,000 clones, 60% to 85% of which are singletons, and 0.85% to 1.3% rests with the top ten. The receptor's source is a human donor in good health. Sequencing was performed on PBMCs.

The CDR3 here is CASSLAQSEAFF. In DNA form, the CDR3 reads TGTGCCAGCAGCTTAGCACAGTCTGAAGCTTTCTTT. The chain couples TRBV13 to TRBJ1-1, with D unclear. The length of the CDR3 is 12 residues. The germline V and J ends were trimmed by 1 base and 6 bases, with 6 bases remaining between them. The germline CDR1 and CDR2 sequences are PRHDT and FYEKMQ (reference sequence).